These 22 T cell receptor beta chains were sequenced from one sample in a study of T-cell reconstitution after alpha-beta-depleted transplantation in children. As it was prepared, the TCRbeta library received unique molecular identifiers. One entry per CDR3 protein, called by TCRdb with MiXCR from the PCR reads. Of 210,000 or so distinct CDR3 sequences listed, around 9.5% were seen once; the top ten hold over 5.5%. Sequenced here: PBMCs from the stem cell graft donor, sampled from the stem cell graft. These receptors came from a human donor who donated a stem cell graft to a child with acute lymphoblastic leukemia.

This clonotype was counted many times. J is TRBJ2-7 and V is TRBV6-5; 8 bases agree with TRBD2. The CDR3 has 15 residues. Germline CDR1 reads MNHEY; CDR2 reads SVGAGI. Trimming took 2 bases from V and 3 from J; bases not matched to a gene: 6. The CDR3 DNA reads TGTGCCAGCAGTTACGGGGTAGCGGGGATCTACGAGCAGTACTTC. Amino acids: CASSYGVAGIYEQYF.

This clonotype has just a few counts. This chain uses TRBV5-1 with TRBJ2-1; the match to TRBD2 covers 7 bases. There are 12 residues in the CDR3. V lost 3 bases and J lost 7; bases outside the gene matches: 1. CDR1 and CDR2 from the germline V gene are SGHRS and YFSETQ. The CDR3 DNA sequence: TGCGCCAGCAGCTGGGAGGGTAATGAGCAGTTCTTC. It codes for CASSWEGNEQFF.

The sample holds a few counts of this clonotype. In DNA, the CDR3 is TGCGCCAGCAGCTTGGGAAGGACAGGGAAGGGCTACACCTTC. Amino acids: CASSLGRTGKGYTF. The chain carries TRBV5-1 and TRBJ1-2, with 8 bases aligning to TRBD1. Germline V CDR1 and CDR2: SGHRS, YFSETQ. V gave up 0 bases and J gave up 8 bases; unmatched junction bases: 6. This CDR3 has 14 residues.

The rearrangement links TRBV7-9 to TRBJ2-5; D is ambiguous. The CDR3 is 12 amino acids. Germline V CDR1 and CDR2: SEHNR, FQNEAQ (reference sequence). Between the trimmed V and J ends, which lost 5 bases and 3 bases, there was a span of 7 bases. As DNA, the CDR3 is TGTGCCAGCAGCCCGGTAAAAGAGACCCAGTACTTC. Residues: CASSPVKETQYF.

In regard to this clonotype: This CDR3 is missing its conserved last phenylalanine or tryptophan, likely due to a read error. The genes are TRBV20-1 and TRBJ2-7; 11 positions match TRBD1. J gave up 3 bases and V 0 bases, and 4 bases lay outside the gene matches. This CDR3 has 15 residues. Germline V lookup: CDR1 DFQATT, CDR2 SNEGSKA (reference sequence). CDR3 protein: CSARDPGTGGYEQYI. The CDR3 DNA follows: TGCAGTGCTAGAGATCCCGGGACAGGGGGCTACGAGCAGTACATC.

This clonotype was seen ten or more times. V and J are TRBV10-3 and TRBJ1-6; 7 nucleotides line up with TRBD1. The CDR3 runs 12 residues. Germline-derived CDR1 and CDR2 are ENHRY and SYGVKD. The junction had 3 bases not matched to a gene; V was cut back by 10 bases and J by 6 bases. DNA of the CDR3: TGTGCCAGCGGACAGGTTAATTCACCCCTCCACTTT. It yields the protein CASGQVNSPLHF.

CDR3 in DNA: TGTGCCAGCAGCCAAGTAGTCGGGACAGGGGGAAGTTCAGCTTTCTTT. It is translated as CASSQVVGTGGSSAFF. The V call is TRBV4-2, the J call TRBJ1-1; 11 bases are a match to TRBD1. This CDR3 comprises 16 residues. Germline V gives CDR1 LGHNA, CDR2 YNFKEQ. After removal of 1 base from V and 10 bases from J, the junction contained 11 bases not matched to a gene.

This clonotype was found a few times. The chain combines TRBV3-1 with TRBJ1-5, with D possibly TRBD1 on 5 matching bases. V lost 4 bases and J 0 bases, leaving 16 bases between the germline ends. The CDR3 is 17 amino acids. Germline CDR1 LGHDT, CDR2 YNNKEL (reference sequence). The CDR3 DNA sequence: TGTGCCAGCAGCCGGGGGGTCGGGGGGTCTAGCAATCAGCCCCAGCATTTT. This encodes CASSRGVGGSSNQPQHF. The full variable domain, completed using reference TRBV3-1 and TRBJ1-5, is DTAVSQTPKYLVTQMGNDKSIKCEQNLGHDTMYWYKQDSKKFLKIMFSYNNKELIINETVPNRFSPKSPDKAHLNLHINSLELGDSAVYFCASSRGVGGSSNQPQHFGDGTRLSIL.

This chain links TRBV12-3 or TRBV12-4 with TRBJ2-3; 12 bases fit TRBD2. The CDR3 length is 19 residues. V gave up 7 bases and J gave up 0 bases; unmatched junction bases: 14. The CDR3 sequence is CASTGLTSGGTTSTDTQYF. CDR3 nucleotides: TGTGCCAGCACCGGCCTGACTAGCGGGGGTACCACTAGCACAGATACGCAGTATTTT.

This clonotype has ten or more counts. The chain links TRBV5-1 to TRBJ1-5; D remains ambiguous. CDR1 and CDR2 (germline): SGHRS, YFSETQ. The CDR3 runs to 15 residues. Trimming removed 2 bases from V and 7 bases from J, with 16 bases in between. CDR3 coding DNA: TGCGCCAGCAGCTTAGGAGGACGAGTGGGACAGCCCCAGCATTTT. It encodes CASSLGGRVGQPQHF. Using reference TRBV5-1 and TRBJ1-5 for the parts outside the CDR3, the full variable domain is KAGVTQTPRYLIKTRGQQVTLSCSPISGHRSVSWYQQTPGQGLQFLFEYFSETQRNKGNFPGRFSGRQFSNSRSEMNVSTLELGDSALYLCASSLGGRVGQPQHFGDGTRLSIL.

The chain uses TRBV18 and TRBJ2-3; TRBD1 might be the D (5 bases). Between the trimmed V and J ends, which lost 5 bases and 0 bases, there was a span of 9 bases. The CDR3 runs 14 residues. In germline, CDR1 is KGHSH, CDR2 LQKENI. Here the CDR3 DNA reads TGTGCCAGCTCATCACAGGAAAGCACAGATACGCAGTATTTT. Protein sequence: CASSSQESTDTQYF.

This clonotype was recorded many times. This chain connects TRBV7-9 to TRBJ1-1; D not resolved. CDR1 is SEHNR, CDR2 FQNEAQ, per germline (reference sequence). The CDR3 is 13 residues long. V was shortened by 2 bases and J by 1 base, with 5 bases between the two germline ends. The CDR3 reads CASSLLENTEAFF. The CDR3 coding sequence is TGTGCCAGCAGCTTACTGGAGAACACTGAAGCTTTCTTT.

A word on this clonotype: This clone may be a read error of a much larger clone one base away. The chain combines TRBV3-1 with TRBJ2-7, with TRBD1 matching over 10 bases. This CDR3 has 14 amino acids. Per germline, CDR1 LGHDT and CDR2 YNNKEL (reference sequence). CDR3 residues: CASSQGQGAYEHYF. The CDR3 DNA reads as TGTGCCAGCAGCCAAGGACAGGGGGCTTACGAGCACTACTTC.

This clonotype appeared many times. The rearrangement links TRBV3-1 to TRBJ2-1; D might be TRBD2 (5 bases). The CDR3 loop spans 12 amino acids. The V gene's germline CDR1 is LGHDT and CDR2 YNNKEL (reference sequence). V lost 1 base and J lost 9, with 7 bases in between. DNA for the CDR3: TGTGCCAGCAGCCAAGCCCGGGGTGAGCAGTTCTTC. Residues: CASSQARGEQFF.

J is TRBJ2-7 and V is TRBV24-1, with D hard to call. V gave up 4 bases and J gave up 3 bases, with 15 bases separating them. The germline V gene has CDR1 KGHDR and CDR2 SFDVKD. The CDR3 consists of 15 residues. CDR3 amino acids: CATSDQTANFYEQYF. The DNA of the CDR3 is TGTGCCACCAGTGACCAAACAGCAAACTTCTACGAGCAGTACTTC.

This clonotype was picked up a small number of times. V is TRBV27 and J is TRBJ1-2, with a possible D match to TRBD1 (5 bases). Looked up from germline, CDR1 is MNHEY and CDR2 is SMNVEV (reference sequence). The CDR3 has 11 amino acids. V dropped 6 bases and J dropped 8 bases, with 10 bases sitting between them. CDR3 region: CASRTVSGYTF. CDR3 DNA: TGTGCCAGCAGGACAGTCTCCGGCTACACCTTC.

The V and J genes are TRBV5-1 and TRBJ2-3; weak D call: TRBD2 (5 bases). The CDR3 loop spans 15 amino acids. V lost 4 bases to trimming and J lost 3 bases, with 15 bases between them. CDR1 is SGHRS and CDR2 is YFSETQ in the germline V gene. The CDR3 DNA is TGCGCCAGCAGCCCCTCCGGGGTGAGGACAGATACGCAGTATTTT. This encodes CASSPSGVRTDTQYF.

The rearrangement uses TRBV13 and TRBJ2-1, with 9 bases that match TRBD2. With V trimmed by 0 bases and J by 3 bases, 0 bases remained unmatched. CDR1 PRHDT and CDR2 FYEKMQ come from the germline V gene (reference sequence). This CDR3 has 15 residues. The CDR3 here is CASSLGRGGYNEQFF. CDR3 nucleotides: TGTGCCAGCAGCTTAGGGCGGGGGGGCTACAATGAGCAGTTCTTC.

The sample holds many counts of this clonotype. This chain's CDR3 is CASSQDFAVWETQYF. In nucleotides, the CDR3 is TGCGCCAGCAGCCAAGATTTTGCAGTATGGGAGACCCAGTACTTC. The chain has TRBV4-3 and TRBJ2-5; D unclear. V dropped 0 bases and J dropped 5 bases, with 13 bases sitting between them. The CDR3 runs 15 residues. Germline values: CDR1 LGHNA, CDR2 YSLEER.

This clonotype was counted many times. This chain joins TRBV28 and TRBJ2-7; the match to TRBD2 covers 10 bases. The CDR3 contains 14 residues. J gave up 4 bases and V 1 base, and 1 base lay outside the gene matches. Germline lookup yields CDR1 MDHEN and CDR2 SYDVKM. CDR3 residues: CASSLSSGGYEQYF. The CDR3, as DNA: TGTGCCAGCAGTTTATCTAGCGGGGGATACGAGCAGTACTTC.

There are a few counts of this clonotype. This chain uses TRBV24-1 with TRBJ1-2; D is undetermined. The CDR3 totals 14 residues. From germline, CDR1 is KGHDR and CDR2 SFDVKD. Trimming shortened V by 3 bases and J by 6 bases, and 13 bases separated the two germline ends. CDR3 in DNA: TGTGCCACCAGTGATCTCAGGAAGACGCATGGCTACACCTTC. As protein: CATSDLRKTHGYTF.

The CDR3 sequence: CSARLPGFDSGANVLTF. In nucleotides, the CDR3 is TGCAGTGCCCGCCTCCCAGGGTTTGACTCTGGGGCCAACGTCCTGACTTTC. This chain uses TRBV20-1 with TRBJ2-6; D is perhaps TRBD1 (5 bases). The CDR3 sequence is 17 residues long. Germline-derived CDR1 and CDR2 are DFQATT and SNEGSKA (reference sequence). Trimming took 6 bases from V and 0 from J, leaving 18 bases between them.